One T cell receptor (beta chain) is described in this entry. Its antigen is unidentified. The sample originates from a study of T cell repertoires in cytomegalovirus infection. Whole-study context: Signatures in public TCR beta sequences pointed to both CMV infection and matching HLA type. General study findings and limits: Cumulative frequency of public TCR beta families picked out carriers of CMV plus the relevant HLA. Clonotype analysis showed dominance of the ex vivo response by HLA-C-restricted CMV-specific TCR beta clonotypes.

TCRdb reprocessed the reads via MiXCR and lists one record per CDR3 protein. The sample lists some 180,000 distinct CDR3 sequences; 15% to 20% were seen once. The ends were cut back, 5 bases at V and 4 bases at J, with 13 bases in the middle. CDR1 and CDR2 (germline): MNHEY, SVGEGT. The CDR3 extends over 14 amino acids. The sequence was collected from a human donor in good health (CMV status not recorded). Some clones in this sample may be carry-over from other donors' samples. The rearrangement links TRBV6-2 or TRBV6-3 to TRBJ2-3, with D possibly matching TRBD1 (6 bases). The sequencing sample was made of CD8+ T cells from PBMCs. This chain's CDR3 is CASSDPQGPDTQYF. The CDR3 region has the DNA TGTGCCAGCAGTGACCCACAGGGACCAGATACGCAGTATTTT.